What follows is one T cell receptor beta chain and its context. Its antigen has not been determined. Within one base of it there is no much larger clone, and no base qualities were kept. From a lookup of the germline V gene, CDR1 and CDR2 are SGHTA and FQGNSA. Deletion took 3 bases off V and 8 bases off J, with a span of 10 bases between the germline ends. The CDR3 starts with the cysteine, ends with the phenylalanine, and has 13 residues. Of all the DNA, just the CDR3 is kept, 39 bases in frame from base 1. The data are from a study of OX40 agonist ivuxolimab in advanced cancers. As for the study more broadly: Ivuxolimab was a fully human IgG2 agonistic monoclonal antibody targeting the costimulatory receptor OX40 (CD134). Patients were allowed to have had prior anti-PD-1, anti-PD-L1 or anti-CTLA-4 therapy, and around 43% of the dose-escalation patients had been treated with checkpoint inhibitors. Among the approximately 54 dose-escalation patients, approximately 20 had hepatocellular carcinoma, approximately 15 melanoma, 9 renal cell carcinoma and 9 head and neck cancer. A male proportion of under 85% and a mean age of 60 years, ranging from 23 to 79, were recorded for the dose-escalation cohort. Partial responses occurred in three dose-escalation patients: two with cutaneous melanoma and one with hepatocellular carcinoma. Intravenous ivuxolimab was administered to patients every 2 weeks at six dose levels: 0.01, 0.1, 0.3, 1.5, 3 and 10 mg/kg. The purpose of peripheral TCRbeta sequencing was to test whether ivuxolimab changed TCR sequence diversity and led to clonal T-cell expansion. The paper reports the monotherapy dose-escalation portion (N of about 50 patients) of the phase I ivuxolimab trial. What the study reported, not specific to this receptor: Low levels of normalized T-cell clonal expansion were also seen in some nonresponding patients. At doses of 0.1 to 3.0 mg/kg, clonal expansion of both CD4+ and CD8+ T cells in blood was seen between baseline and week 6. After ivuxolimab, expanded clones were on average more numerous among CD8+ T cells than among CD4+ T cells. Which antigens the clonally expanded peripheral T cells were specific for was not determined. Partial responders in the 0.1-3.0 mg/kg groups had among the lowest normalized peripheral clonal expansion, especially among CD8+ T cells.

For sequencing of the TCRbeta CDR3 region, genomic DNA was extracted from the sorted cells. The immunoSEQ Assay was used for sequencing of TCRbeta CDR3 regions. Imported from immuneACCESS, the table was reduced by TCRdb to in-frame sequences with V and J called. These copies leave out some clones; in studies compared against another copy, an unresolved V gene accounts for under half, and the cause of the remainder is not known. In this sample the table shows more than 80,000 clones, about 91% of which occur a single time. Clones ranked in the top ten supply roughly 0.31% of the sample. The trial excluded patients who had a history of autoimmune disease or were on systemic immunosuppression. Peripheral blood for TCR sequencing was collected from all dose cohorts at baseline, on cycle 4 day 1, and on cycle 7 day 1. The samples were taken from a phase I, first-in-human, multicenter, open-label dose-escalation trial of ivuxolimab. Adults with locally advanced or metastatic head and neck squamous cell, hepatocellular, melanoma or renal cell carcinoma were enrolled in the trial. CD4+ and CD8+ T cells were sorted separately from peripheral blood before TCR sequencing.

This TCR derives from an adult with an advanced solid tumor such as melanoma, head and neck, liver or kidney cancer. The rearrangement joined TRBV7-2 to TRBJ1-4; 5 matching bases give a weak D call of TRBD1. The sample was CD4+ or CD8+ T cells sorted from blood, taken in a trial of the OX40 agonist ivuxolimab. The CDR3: CASSLGEREKLFF. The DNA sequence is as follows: TGTGCCAGCAGCTTGGGGGAGAGGGAAAAACTGTTTTTT.